This T cell receptor beta chain was captured by sequencing in a study of T cell responses to AZD1222 COVID-19 vaccine. Study-level results: Once two AZD1222 doses were given, Spike-specific TCR breadth and depth went up. Donors were mostly white British, more females; clonal diversity possibly underestimated. Without day 14 samples, only post-peak T cell repertoires were studied.

The CDR3 contains 17 residues. V shed 0 bases and J shed 0 bases, with 13 bases lying between them. CDR1 is SGHRS and CDR2 is YFSETQ in the germline V gene. Sequencing used immunoSEQ multiplex PCR; TCRdb keeps in-frame clones, though not all of them. The table has 100,000 or so clones, approximately 90% seen once; the top ten hold approximately 1.2%. As concerns this clone: Its specificity is unknown.

The sample in question was peripheral blood, obtained on day 0 of AZD1222 vaccination. This chain connects TRBV5-1 to TRBJ2-1; unclear D gene. This sequence originates from an adult in good health. CDR3 bases: TGCGCCAGCAGCTTGGACCCAGCCCAGAGCTCCTACAATGAGCAGTTCTTC. Residues: CASSLDPAQSSYNEQFF.